Sequencing of this TCR beta chain was carried out in a study of PD-L1 blockade in urothelial cancer. Turning to the study itself: Counts from blood samples showed a median of about 150,000 T cells.

Assay: immunoSEQ multiplex PCR; the TCRdb copy retains only in-frame clones and omits some. The table shows over 30,000 clones, with about 87% occurring only once. Trimming pared 2 bases from V and 4 bases from J, leaving 12 bases between. This CDR3 is built from 15 residues. Looked up from germline, CDR1 is SGHKS and CDR2 is YYEKEE (reference sequence). Time point noted: pretreatment peripheral blood. The chain combines TRBV5-5 with TRBJ2-2, with a weak D call TRBD1 (6 bases). This TCR came from a man aged 55-75 years with urothelial cancer. This sample comprised PBMCs, obtained around atezolizumab (anti-PD-L1) treatment. CDR3 DNA sequence: TGTGCCAGCAGCTTAATTGCAGGGGTCACCGGGGAGCTGTTTTTT. It yields the protein CASSLIAGVTGELFF.